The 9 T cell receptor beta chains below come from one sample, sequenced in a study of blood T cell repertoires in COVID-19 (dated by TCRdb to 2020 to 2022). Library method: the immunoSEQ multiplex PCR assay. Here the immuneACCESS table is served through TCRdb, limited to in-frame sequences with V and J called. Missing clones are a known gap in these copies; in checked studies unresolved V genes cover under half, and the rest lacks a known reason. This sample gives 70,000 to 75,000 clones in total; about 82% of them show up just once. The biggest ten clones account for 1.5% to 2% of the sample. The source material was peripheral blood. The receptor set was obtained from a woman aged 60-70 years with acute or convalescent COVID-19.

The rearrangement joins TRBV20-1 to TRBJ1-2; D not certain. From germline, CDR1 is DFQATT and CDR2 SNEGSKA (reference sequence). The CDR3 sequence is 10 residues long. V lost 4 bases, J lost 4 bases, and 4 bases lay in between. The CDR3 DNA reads TGCAGTGCTATATCCTATGGCTACACCTTC. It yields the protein CSAISYGYTF.

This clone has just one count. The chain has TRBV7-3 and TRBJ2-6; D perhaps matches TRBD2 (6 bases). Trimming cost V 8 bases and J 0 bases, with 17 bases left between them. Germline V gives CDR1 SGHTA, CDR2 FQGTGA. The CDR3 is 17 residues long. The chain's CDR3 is CASGSAGHYSGANVLTF. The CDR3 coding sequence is TGTGCCAGCGGTAGTGCGGGGCATTACTCTGGGGCCAACGTCCTGACTTTC.

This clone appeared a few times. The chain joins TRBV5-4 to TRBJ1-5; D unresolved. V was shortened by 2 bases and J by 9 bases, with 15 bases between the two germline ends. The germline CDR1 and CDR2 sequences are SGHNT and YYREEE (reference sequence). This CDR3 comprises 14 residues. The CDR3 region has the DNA TGTGCCAGCAGCTTCCAAGGGAGCTTTGGGCCCCAGCATTTT. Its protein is CASSFQGSFGPQHF.

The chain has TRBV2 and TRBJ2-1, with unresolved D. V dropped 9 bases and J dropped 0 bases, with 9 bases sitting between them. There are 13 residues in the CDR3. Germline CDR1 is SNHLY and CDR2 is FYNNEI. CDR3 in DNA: TGTGCCAGTGGCGGTGGCTCCTACAATGAGCAGTTCTTC. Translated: CASGGGSYNEQFF.

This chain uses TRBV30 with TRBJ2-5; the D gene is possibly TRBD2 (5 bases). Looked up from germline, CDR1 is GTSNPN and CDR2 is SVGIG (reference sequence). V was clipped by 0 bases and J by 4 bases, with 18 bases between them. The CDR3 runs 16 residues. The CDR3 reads CAWSVLGEKLGETQYF. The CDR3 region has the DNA TGTGCCTGGAGTGTACTTGGTGAGAAACTAGGAGAGACCCAGTACTTC.

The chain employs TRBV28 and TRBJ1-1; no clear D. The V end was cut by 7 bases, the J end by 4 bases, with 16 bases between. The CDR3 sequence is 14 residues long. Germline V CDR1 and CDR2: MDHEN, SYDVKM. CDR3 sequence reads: CASKSRGRITEAFF. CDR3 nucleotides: TGTGCCAGCAAGTCCCGCGGGCGCATCACTGAAGCTTTCTTT.

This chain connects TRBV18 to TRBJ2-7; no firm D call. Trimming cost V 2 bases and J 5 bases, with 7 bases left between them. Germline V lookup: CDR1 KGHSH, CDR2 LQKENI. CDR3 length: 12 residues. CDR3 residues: CASSPGLDEQYF. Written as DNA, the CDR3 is TGTGCCAGCTCACCAGGGCTTGACGAGCAGTACTTC.

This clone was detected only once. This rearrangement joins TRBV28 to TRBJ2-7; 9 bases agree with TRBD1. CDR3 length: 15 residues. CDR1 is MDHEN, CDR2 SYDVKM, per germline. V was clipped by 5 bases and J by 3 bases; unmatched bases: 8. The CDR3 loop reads CASSPATGGSYEQYF. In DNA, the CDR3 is TGTGCCAGCAGTCCCGCGACAGGGGGAAGCTACGAGCAGTACTTC.

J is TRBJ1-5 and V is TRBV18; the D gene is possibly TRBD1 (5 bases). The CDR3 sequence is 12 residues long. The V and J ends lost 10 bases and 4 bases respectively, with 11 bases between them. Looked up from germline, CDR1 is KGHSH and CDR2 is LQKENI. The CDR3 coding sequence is TGTGCCACCTCGGGGGGAAATCAGCCCCAGCATTTT. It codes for CATSGGNQPQHF.